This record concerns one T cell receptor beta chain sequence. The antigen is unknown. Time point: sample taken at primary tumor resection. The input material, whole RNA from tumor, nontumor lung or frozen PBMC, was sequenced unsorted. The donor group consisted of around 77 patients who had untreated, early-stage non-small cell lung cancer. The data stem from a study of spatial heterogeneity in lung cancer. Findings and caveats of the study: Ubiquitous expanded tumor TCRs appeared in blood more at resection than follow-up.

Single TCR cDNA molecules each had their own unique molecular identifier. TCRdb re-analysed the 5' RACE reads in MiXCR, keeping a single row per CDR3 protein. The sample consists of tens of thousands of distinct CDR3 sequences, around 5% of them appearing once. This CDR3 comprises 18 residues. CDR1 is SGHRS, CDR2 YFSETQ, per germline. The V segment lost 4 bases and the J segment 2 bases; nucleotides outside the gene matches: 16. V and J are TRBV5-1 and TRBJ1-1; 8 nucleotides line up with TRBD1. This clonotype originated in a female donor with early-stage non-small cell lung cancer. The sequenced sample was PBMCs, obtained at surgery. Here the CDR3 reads CASSKSTNRDRRNTEAFF. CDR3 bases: TGCGCCAGCAGCAAGTCGACGAACCGGGACAGGAGAAACACTGAAGCTTTCTTT.